The sequence of this T cell receptor (beta chain) was determined in a study of cytomegalovirus exposure and HLA in healthy donors. A multiplex PCR was run with 60 Vbeta primers and 13 Jbeta primers. Sequenced by immunoSEQ multiplex PCR; TCRdb stores in-frame clones only, minus some. The sample includes 150,000 to 250,000 clones, roughly 78% of them seen just once. There are a few counts of this clone. Its antigen remains unknown. Overall study findings and caveats: Per published accounts, TCR beta sequences correctly predicted the HLA-A and HLA-B alleles of most subjects. In a later analysis, around 18,000 TCR beta sequences were associated with HLA alleles at 0.05 false discovery rate. Immune exposure was documented only through CMV serostatus.

Sequencing used PBMCs. The receptor was isolated from a girl between 5 and 17 years old in good health and CMV-seropositive.

The CDR3 DNA follows: TGTGCCAGCAGCTTAGCCCAGTCGATTCATACGCAGTATTTT. Protein: CASSLAQSIHTQYF. The V gene is TRBV11-2, the J gene TRBJ2-3, with D unresolved. Trimming removed 1 base from V and 7 bases from J, with 12 bases in between. Germline-derived CDR1 and CDR2 are SGHAT and FQNNGV. The CDR3 length is 14 residues.